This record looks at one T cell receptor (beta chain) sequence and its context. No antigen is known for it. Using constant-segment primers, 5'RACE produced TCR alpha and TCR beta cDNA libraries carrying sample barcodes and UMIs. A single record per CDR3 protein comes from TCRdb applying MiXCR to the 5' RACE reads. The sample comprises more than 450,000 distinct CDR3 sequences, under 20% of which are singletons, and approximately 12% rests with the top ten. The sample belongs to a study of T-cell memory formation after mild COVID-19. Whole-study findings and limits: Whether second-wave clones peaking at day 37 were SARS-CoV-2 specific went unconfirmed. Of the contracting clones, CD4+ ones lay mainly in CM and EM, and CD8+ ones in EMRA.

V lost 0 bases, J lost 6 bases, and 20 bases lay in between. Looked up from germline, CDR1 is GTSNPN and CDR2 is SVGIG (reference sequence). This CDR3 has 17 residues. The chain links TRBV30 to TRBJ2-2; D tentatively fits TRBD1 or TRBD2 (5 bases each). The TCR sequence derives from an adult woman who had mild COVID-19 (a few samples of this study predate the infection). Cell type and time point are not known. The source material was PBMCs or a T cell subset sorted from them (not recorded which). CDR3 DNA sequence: TGTGCCTGGAGTGTACTTCGGGGACCGATCGGGCCCGGGGAGCTGTTTTTT. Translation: CAWSVLRGPIGPGELFF.